The entry that follows covers one T cell receptor beta chain sequence. This sample was taken from a study of blood T cell repertoires in COVID-19. Study summary: There were acute and convalescent COVID-19 samples, and they came from the United States, Italy and Spain.

Donors were grouped by their self-reported clinical history. Unmatched junction bases numbered 12, after V lost 7 bases and J lost 6 bases. Per germline, CDR1 SEHNR and CDR2 FQNEAQ (reference sequence). The CDR3 covers 15 residues. Assay used: immunoSEQ multiplex PCR; TCRdb lists only in-frame clones, some missing. The sample yields 300,000 to 350,000 clones, roughly 88% seen once. The rearrangement joins TRBV7-9 to TRBJ2-7; 10 bases line up with TRBD1. The sample comprised PBMCs or T cells enriched from blood (not recorded which). The sequence came from a man aged 30-40 years who had recovered from COVID-19. The DNA of the CDR3 is TGTGCCAGCACCCCACGGGGACAGGGGAATGGCGAGCAGTACTTC. Translation gives CASTPRGQGNGEQYF.